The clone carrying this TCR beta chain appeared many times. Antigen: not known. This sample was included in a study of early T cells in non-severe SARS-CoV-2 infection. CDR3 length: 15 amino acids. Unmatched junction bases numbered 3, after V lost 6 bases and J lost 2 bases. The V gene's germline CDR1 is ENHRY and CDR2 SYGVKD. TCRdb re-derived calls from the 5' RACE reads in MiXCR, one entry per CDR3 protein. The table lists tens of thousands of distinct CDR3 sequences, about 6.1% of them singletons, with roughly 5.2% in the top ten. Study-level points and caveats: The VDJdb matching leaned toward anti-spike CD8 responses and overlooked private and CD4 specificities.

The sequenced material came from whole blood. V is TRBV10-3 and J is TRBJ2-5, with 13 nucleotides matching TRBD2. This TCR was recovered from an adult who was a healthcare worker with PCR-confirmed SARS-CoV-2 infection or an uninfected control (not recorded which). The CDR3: CAIRLAGGDQETQYF. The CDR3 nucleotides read TGTGCCATCAGACTAGCGGGAGGGGATCAAGAGACCCAGTACTTC.